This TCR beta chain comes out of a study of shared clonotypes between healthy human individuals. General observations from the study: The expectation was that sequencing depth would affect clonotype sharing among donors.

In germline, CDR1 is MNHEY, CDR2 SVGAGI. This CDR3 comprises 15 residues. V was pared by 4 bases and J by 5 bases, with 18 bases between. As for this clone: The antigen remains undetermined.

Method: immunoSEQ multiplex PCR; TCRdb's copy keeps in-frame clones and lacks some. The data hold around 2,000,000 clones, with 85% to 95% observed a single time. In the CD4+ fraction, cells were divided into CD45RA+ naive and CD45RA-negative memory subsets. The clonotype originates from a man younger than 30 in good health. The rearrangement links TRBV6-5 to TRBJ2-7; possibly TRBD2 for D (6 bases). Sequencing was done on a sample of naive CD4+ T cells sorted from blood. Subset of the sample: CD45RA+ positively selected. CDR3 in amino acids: CASSFSFGGINEQYF. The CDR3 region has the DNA TGTGCCAGCAGTTTTAGTTTTGGGGGGATCAACGAGCAGTACTTC.